One sample yielded the 16 T cell receptor beta chains listed below, sequenced in a study of beta chain features in type 1 diabetes. Expressed TCRB transcripts were sequenced, since all the RNA that had been isolated was reverse transcribed. The table came from immunoSEQ multiplex PCR; TCRdb's copy has only in-frame clones and leaves some out. Among about 320,000 clones, around 15% were seen once, and the ten largest hold over 5%. The sample was central memory CD4+ T cells from blood. Receptors originate from a man between 25 and 39 years old in good health.

The chain combines TRBV7-9 with TRBJ1-1; D remains ambiguous. Germline loops: CDR1 SEHNR, CDR2 FQNEAQ (reference sequence). V was cut by 0 bases and J by 1 base, with 9 bases left in between. The CDR3 contains 15 residues. The CDR3 nucleotides read TGTGCCAGCAGCTTAGCGGGTTCTTGGAACACTGAAGCTTTCTTT. This gives the protein CASSLAGSWNTEAFF.

This clone was picked up one time. The chain has TRBV15 and TRBJ2-7; a possible D gene is TRBD1 (5 bases). Germline V gene lookup returns CDR1 LNHNV and CDR2 YYDKDF (reference sequence). The CDR3 length is 15 residues. Between the trimmed V and J ends, which lost 0 bases and 2 bases, there was a span of 11 bases. DNA for the CDR3: TGTGCCACCAGCAGAGAGTCAGGGCCCCCCTACGAGCAGTACTTC. Its protein product is CATSRESGPPYEQYF.

The V gene is TRBV7-8, the J gene TRBJ2-1; D gene unclear. Germline CDR1 and CDR2: SGHVS and FQNEAQ. V was cut by 1 base and J by 8 bases, with 18 bases left in between. The CDR3 covers 16 residues. The CDR3 sequence: CASSLGVGPPGHEQFF. The CDR3 DNA reads TGTGCCAGCAGCTTAGGGGTCGGGCCCCCCGGACATGAGCAGTTCTTC.

This clone showed up just a few times. The rearrangement uses TRBV5-1 and TRBJ2-7; TRBD1 matches 9 bases. Germline V gene data show CDR1 as SGHRS and CDR2 as YFSETQ. The V segment lost 3 bases and the J segment 7 bases; nucleotides outside the gene matches: 14. The CDR3 loop spans 16 amino acids. The CDR3 DNA sequence: TGCGCCAGCAGCTCTGAACCGGGACAGGGAGGTAGGGAGCAGTACTTC. This encodes CASSSEPGQGGREQYF.

This clone showed up just a few times. V usage is TRBV9 and J usage is TRBJ1-1, with 8 bases that match TRBD1. This CDR3 spans 15 amino acids. CDR1 is SGDLS and CDR2 is YYNGEE in the germline V gene. The junction had 11 bases not matched to a gene; V was cut back by 4 bases and J by 6 bases. CDR3 nucleotides: TGTGCCAGCAGCCCAATAGACAGGGGCGGTGCTGAAGCTTTCTTT. Amino acid sequence: CASSPIDRGGAEAFF. Using reference TRBV9 and TRBJ1-1 for the parts outside the CDR3, the full variable domain is DSGVTQTPKHLITATGQRVTLRCSPRSGDLSVYWYQQSLDQGLQFLIQYYNGEERAKGNILERFSAQQFPDLHSELNLSSLELGDSALYFCASSPIDRGGAEAFFGQGTRLTVV.

This clone was counted between two and nine times. The V and J genes are TRBV18 and TRBJ1-5; no firm D call. Germline CDR1 is KGHSH and CDR2 is LQKENI. Trimming cost V 1 base and J 0 bases, with 7 bases left between them. The CDR3 is 15 residues long. The CDR3 DNA follows: TGTGCCAGCTCACCACAGGGCCATAGCAATCAGCCCCAGCATTTT. It translates to CASSPQGHSNQPQHF.

This clone has only a few counts. The genes are TRBV9 and TRBJ2-2; D gene unclear. The germline V gene has CDR1 SGDLS and CDR2 YYNGEE. Trimming took off 1 base at V and 6 bases at J, with 4 bases between the two ends. The CDR3 has 12 residues. The CDR3 spells CASSVYSGELFF. DNA of the CDR3: TGTGCCAGCAGCGTATACTCCGGGGAGCTGTTTTTT. Full variable domain (missing parts from reference TRBV9 and TRBJ2-2): DSGVTQTPKHLITATGQRVTLRCSPRSGDLSVYWYQQSLDQGLQFLIQYYNGEERAKGNILERFSAQQFPDLHSELNLSSLELGDSALYFCASSVYSGELFFGEGSRLTVL.

This clone was observed a few times. The chain carries TRBV10-2 and TRBJ2-7; 7 positions agree with TRBD1. This CDR3 comprises 14 residues. The J segment lost 0 bases and the V segment lost 6 bases, leaving 5 bases of the junction unmatched. The germline gives CDR1 WSHSY, CDR2 SAAADI. The CDR3 bases are TGCGCCAGCAGACAGGGGTCTACCTCCTACGAGCAGTACTTC. Its translation is CASRQGSTSYEQYF.

This clone was counted between two and nine times. The chain uses TRBV10-3 and TRBJ2-1; no clear D. Germline assignment: CDR1 ENHRY and CDR2 SYGVKD. CDR3 length equals 16 residues. V was cut by 0 bases and J by 4 bases, with 13 bases left in between. The CDR3 region has the DNA TGTGCCATCAGTGAGTCGGTCAGCCCACCGTACAATGAGCAGTTCTTC. It specifies CAISESVSPPYNEQFF.

This clone was picked up a small number of times. The chain has TRBV25-1 and TRBJ2-3, with 7 positions matching TRBD2. V shed 4 bases, J shed 3 bases, and the junction held 10 bases outside the gene matches. The length of the CDR3 is 16 residues. Germline CDR1 MGHDK, CDR2 SYGVNS. As DNA, the CDR3 is TGTGCCAGCAGTGGCGCCGGGGGGATGGCTACAGATACGCAGTATTTT. Translating it yields CASSGAGGMATDTQYF. Supplemented by reference TRBV25-1 and TRBJ2-3, the full variable domain reads EADIYQTPRYLVIGTGKKITLECSQTMGHDKMYWYQQDPGMELHLIHYSYGVNSTEKGDLSSESTVSRIRTEHFPLTLESARPSHTSQYLCASSGAGGMATDTQYFGPGTRLTVL.

This clone was seen a few times. The CDR3 nucleotides read TGTGCCAGCAGCTTTATGGGTCAGCCCCAGCATTTT. Translation: CASSFMGQPQHF. V is TRBV7-9 and J is TRBJ1-5, with D uncertain. The germline V gene has CDR1 SEHNR and CDR2 FQNEAQ (reference sequence). This CDR3 region has 12 residues. The germline V and J ends were trimmed by 3 bases and 6 bases, with 6 bases remaining between them.

This clone was counted a few times. This rearrangement joins TRBV6-5 to TRBJ1-2; D might be TRBD1 (6 bases). CDR3 length: 12 residues. V was shortened by 5 bases and J by 11 bases, with 15 bases between the two germline ends. Germline V lookup: CDR1 MNHEY, CDR2 SVGAGI. The DNA for the CDR3 is TGTGCCAGCAGTACCCCAACAGGGTGGTACACCTTC. This encodes CASSTPTGWYTF.

This clone was counted only a few times. The chain has TRBV7-2 and TRBJ2-6; D may correspond to TRBD1 or TRBD2 (5 bases each). Trimming left V 5 bases short and J 0 bases short, with 11 bases between. The CDR3 covers 16 residues. The germline V gene has CDR1 SGHTA and CDR2 FQGNSA. The CDR3 DNA follows: TGTGCCAGCAGCCCGGGACGGAACTCTGGGGCCAACGTCCTGACTTTC. Amino acids: CASSPGRNSGANVLTF.

This clone was counted a few times. The chain couples TRBV7-6 to TRBJ2-4, with TRBD2 matching 9 bases. Germline CDR1 reads SGHVS; CDR2 reads FNYEAQ. CDR3 length: 21 residues. V dropped 4 bases and J dropped 6; count of bases not matched to a gene: 25. The CDR3 loop reads CASSSIPIGAGGRTASNIQYF. CDR3 nucleotides: TGTGCCAGCAGCTCGATCCCGATAGGAGCGGGAGGCCGAACCGCATCAAACATTCAGTACTTC.

In this sample, this clone turned up many times. Other DNA sequences from this sample encode an identical CDR3 as well. The V call is TRBV6-6, the J call TRBJ2-6; D unresolved. The germline V gene encodes CDR1 MNHNY and CDR2 SVGAGI (reference sequence). V shed 6 bases and J shed 0 bases, with 0 bases lying between them. The CDR3 spans 12 residues. CDR3 coding DNA: TGTGCCAGCAGCTCTGGGGCCAACGTCCTGACTTTC. Its translation: CASSSGANVLTF.

This clone has more than one count but fewer than ten. J is TRBJ2-5 and V is TRBV29-1; possibly TRBD2 for D (5 bases). This CDR3 contains 13 residues. From germline, CDR1 is SQVTM and CDR2 ANQGSEA. V was trimmed by 3 bases and J by 4 bases, leaving 12 bases between them. The CDR3 DNA reads as TGCAGCGTTGACACGGGTGGAGGAGAGACCCAGTACTTC. This translates into CSVDTGGGETQYF.